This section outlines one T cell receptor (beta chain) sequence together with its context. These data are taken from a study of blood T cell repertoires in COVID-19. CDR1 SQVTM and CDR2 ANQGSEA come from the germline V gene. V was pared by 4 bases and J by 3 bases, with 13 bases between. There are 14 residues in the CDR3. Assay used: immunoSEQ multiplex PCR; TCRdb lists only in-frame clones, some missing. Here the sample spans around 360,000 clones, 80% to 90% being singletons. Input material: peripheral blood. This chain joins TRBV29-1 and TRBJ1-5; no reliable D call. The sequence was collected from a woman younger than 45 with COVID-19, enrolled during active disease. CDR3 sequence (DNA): TGCAGCGTTGCCGATCTCGGGAACAATCAGCCCCAGCATTTT. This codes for CSVADLGNNQPQHF.